This T cell receptor beta chain was sequenced in a study of somatic mutations in cytotoxic T cells in rheumatoid arthritis. Study summary: Before any treatment began, about 30 ml EDTA peripheral blood was collected from patients right after diagnosis. Flow-sorting brought some V beta antibody-stained T-cell populations to nearly 100% purity, V beta1+ cells sequenced for TCRB among them. Whole-study findings and limits: CD8+ clonality rose with age in rheumatoid arthritis patients, not healthy controls. Each of about an eighth of the roughly 65 patients had a largest CD8+ clone that made up more than 20% of CD8+ cells.

A remark on this clone: Its cognate antigen is unknown.

Assay used: immunoSEQ multiplex PCR; TCRdb lists only in-frame clones, some missing. The sample lists tens of thousands of clones, approximately 80% occurring once. The sequence was collected from an adult with rheumatoid arthritis. The sample comprised CD8+ T cells sorted from blood.

Here the CDR3 reads CASSSEVTLYNEQFF. In DNA form, the CDR3 reads TGTGCCAGCAGCTCGGAGGTCACACTCTACAATGAGCAGTTCTTC. This chain joins TRBV7-9 and TRBJ2-1; the D gene is possibly TRBD2 (5 bases). The V end lost 4 bases, the J end lost 3 bases, and 13 bases lay between the germline ends. Germline V gene lookup returns CDR1 SEHNR and CDR2 FQNEAQ (reference sequence). The CDR3 spans 15 residues. Supplemented by reference TRBV7-9 and TRBJ2-1, the full variable domain reads DTGVSQNPRHKITKRGQNVTFRCDPISEHNRLYWYRQTLGQGPEFLTYFQNEAQLEKSRLLSDRFSAERPKGSFSTLEIQRTEQGDSAMYLCASSSEVTLYNEQFFGPGTRLTVL.